The 22 T cell receptor beta chains in this list originate from one sample, sequenced in a study of control samples from healthy donors and cancer patients. Sequenced by immunoSEQ multiplex PCR; TCRdb stores in-frame clones only, minus some. The sample gives about 170,000 clones, about nine tenths of which show up once; roughly 1.6% is in the top ten. The material sequenced was blood. All receptors derive from a woman aged 25 to 39 in good health.

V gene TRBV27 combines with J gene TRBJ1-5; D unclear. V was pared by 2 bases and J by 0 bases, with 5 bases between. This CDR3 comprises 14 residues. Germline V gives CDR1 MNHEY, CDR2 SMNVEV (reference sequence). The CDR3 loop is CASSLIHSNQPQHF. The CDR3 DNA reads as TGTGCCAGCAGTTTAATACATAGCAATCAGCCCCAGCATTTT.

The chain carries TRBV30 and TRBJ1-5; D unresolved. V was shortened by 0 bases and J by 6 bases, with 6 bases between the two germline ends. This CDR3 has 12 residues. The V gene's germline CDR1 is GTSNPN and CDR2 SVGIG (reference sequence). CDR3 nucleotides: TGTGCCTGGAGTGTACGGGCTCAGCCCCAGCATTTT. This translates into CAWSVRAQPQHF. The variable domain in full, with the rest retrieved from reference TRBV30 and TRBJ1-5, is SQTIHQWPATLVQPVGSPLSLECTVEGTSNPNLYWYRQAAGRGLQLLFYSVGIGQISSEVPQNLSASRPQDRQFILSSKKLLLSDSGFYLCAWSVRAQPQHFGDGTRLSIL.

This clone was found a few times. The chain couples TRBV3-1 (or the pseudogene TRBV3-2) to TRBJ1-3, with a possible D match to TRBD1 (5 bases). Trimming took 4 bases from V and 1 from J, leaving 5 bases between them. The CDR3 totals 13 residues. CDR1 and CDR2 from the germline V gene are LGHDT and YNNKEL (reference sequence). CDR3 sequence (DNA): TGTGCCAGCAGCCGACAGTCTGGAAACACCATATATTTT. It yields the protein CASSRQSGNTIYF.

The genes are TRBV10-3 and TRBJ2-1, with 7 bases aligning to TRBD1. This CDR3 is 13 amino acids long. From germline, CDR1 is ENHRY and CDR2 SYGVKD. Trimming removed 6 bases from V and 8 bases from J; junction bases left unmatched: 7. As DNA, the CDR3 is TGTGCCATCAGGGGACAGTTTACGGATGAGCAGTTCTTC. Amino acids: CAIRGQFTDEQFF.

The rearrangement joins TRBV7-2 to TRBJ2-1; 11 bases align to TRBD2. Germline CDR1 and CDR2: SGHTA and FQGNSA. V was clipped by 5 bases and J by 2 bases; unmatched bases: 2. This CDR3 spans 15 amino acids. The CDR3 nucleotides are TGTGCCAGCAGCCTTAGCGGGGGGGCCTACAATGAGCAGTTCTTC. Protein sequence: CASSLSGGAYNEQFF.

The chain uses TRBV19 and TRBJ2-2; 12 bases line up with TRBD1. The CDR3 loop spans 14 amino acids. J lost 6 bases, V lost 5 bases, and 1 base had no gene match. Germline V gene data show CDR1 as LNHDA and CDR2 as SQIVND (reference sequence). The CDR3 reads CASSRDRGPGELFF. CDR3 coding DNA: TGTGCCAGTAGTCGGGACAGGGGGCCCGGGGAGCTGTTTTTT.

The chain is built from TRBV6-1 and TRBJ1-2; a possible D gene is TRBD1 (6 bases). There are 14 residues in the CDR3. Germline-derived CDR1 and CDR2 are MNHNS and SASEGT. Between the trimmed V and J ends, which lost 3 bases and 4 bases, there was a span of 12 bases. The CDR3: CASSDTDRPYGYTF. The CDR3 coding sequence is TGTGCCAGCAGTGATACCGACAGGCCCTATGGCTACACCTTC.

The V gene is TRBV5-1, the J gene TRBJ1-1; D is uncertain. Germline V gene lookup returns CDR1 SGHRS and CDR2 YFSETQ. V shed 0 bases and J shed 1 base, with 13 bases lying between them. The CDR3 runs to 16 residues. The CDR3 nucleotides are TGCGCCAGCAGCTTGGGTGGGGAAAGGAGGAACACTGAAGCTTTCTTT. It codes for CASSLGGERRNTEAFF.

The chain is built from TRBV5-5 and TRBJ1-4, with a tentative D call TRBD1 (5 bases). The CDR3 has 14 amino acids. V dropped 4 bases and J dropped 8 bases, with 15 bases sitting between them. Germline V lookup: CDR1 SGHKS, CDR2 YYEKEE (reference sequence). The CDR3 here is CASSKDGGLEKLFF. CDR3 coding DNA: TGTGCCAGCAGCAAGGACGGGGGATTGGAAAAACTGTTTTTT. The variable domain in full, with the rest retrieved from reference TRBV5-5 and TRBJ1-4, is DAGVTQSPTHLIKTRGQQVTLRCSPISGHKSVSWYQQVLGQGPQFIFQYYEKEERGRGNFPDRFSARQFPNYSSELNVNALLLGDSALYLCASSKDGGLEKLFFGSGTQLSVL.

The chain employs TRBV28 and TRBJ2-3; 12 nucleotides line up with TRBD2. This CDR3 has 20 residues. J lost 1 base, V lost 6 bases, and 17 bases had no gene match. Germline V gene sequence: CDR1 MDHEN, CDR2 SYDVKM. DNA for the CDR3: TGTGCCAGCAGGACCCGGGACAGGGGCCTAGCGGGAGGGGGCACAGATACGCAGTATTTT. This encodes CASRTRDRGLAGGGTDTQYF.

This clone occurred a few times. The V gene is TRBV12-3 or TRBV12-4, the J gene TRBJ1-1, with TRBD1 as a possible D gene (6 bases). The ends were cut back, 8 bases at V and 9 bases at J, with 13 bases in the middle. There are 11 residues in the CDR3. The CDR3 spells CASRHTGKAFF. In DNA, the CDR3 is TGTGCCAGCCGCCATACAGGGAAAGCTTTCTTT.

The rearrangement joins TRBV27 to TRBJ2-1, with D possibly being TRBD1 (5 bases). Germline-derived CDR1 and CDR2 are MNHEY and SMNVEV (reference sequence). This CDR3 region has 13 residues. V lost 2 bases and J lost 3, with 5 bases in between. The CDR3 DNA reads TGTGCCAGCAGTTTAGACAGCTACAATGAGCAGTTCTTC. Residues: CASSLDSYNEQFF.

As concerns this clone: The sample carries other DNA sequences with the same CDR3. The chain carries TRBV2 and TRBJ1-1; D not resolved. This CDR3 comprises 13 residues. Trimming took 3 bases from V and 1 from J, leaving 6 bases between them. Germline lookup yields CDR1 SNHLY and CDR2 FYNNEI. As DNA, the CDR3 is TGTGCCAGCAGTGAGGTCAGGAACACTGAAGCTTTCTTT. Amino acids: CASSEVRNTEAFF.

This chain uses TRBV20-1 with TRBJ2-3; no clear D. The V and J ends lost 4 bases and 0 bases respectively, with 2 bases between them. Germline V CDR1 and CDR2: DFQATT, SNEGSKA (reference sequence). CDR3 size: 11 residues. CDR3 nucleotide sequence: TGCAGTGCTACTAGCACAGATACGCAGTATTTT. Its protein is CSATSTDTQYF.

The rearrangement uses TRBV29-1 and TRBJ1-1, with D possibly TRBD1 on 5 matching bases. CDR1 and CDR2 (germline): SQVTM, ANQGSEA. Trimming shortened V by 5 bases and J by 4 bases, and 17 bases separated the two germline ends. There are 14 residues in the CDR3. The CDR3 bases are TGCAGCGTTCCATCGCGGGGCGAGAGCACTGAAGCTTTCTTT. As protein: CSVPSRGESTEAFF. Together with reference TRBV29-1 and TRBJ1-1, the CDR3 gives the full variable domain: SAVISQKPSRDICQRGTSLTIQCQVDSQVTMMFWYRQQPGQSLTLIATANQGSEATYESGFVIDKFPISRPNLTFSTLTVSNMSPEDSSIYLCSVPSRGESTEAFFGQGTRLTVV.

About this clone itself: This same CDR3 is encoded by further DNA sequences in the sample. V and J are TRBV6-5 and TRBJ1-5; 9 nucleotides align to TRBD1. The CDR3 runs 13 residues. Trimming removed 6 bases from V and 7 bases from J; junction bases left unmatched: 4. CDR1 and CDR2 from the germline V gene are MNHEY and SVGAGI. The CDR3 region is CASSRDRAQPQHF. CDR3 sequence (DNA): TGTGCCAGCAGCCGGGACAGGGCACAGCCCCAGCATTTT.

The V and J genes are TRBV6-1 and TRBJ2-7; D gene unclear. Trimming left V 1 base short and J 0 bases short, with 10 bases between. This CDR3 region has 15 residues. Germline V gene sequence: CDR1 MNHNS, CDR2 SASEGT. The CDR3 sequence is CASSEVPDVSYEQYF. For the CDR3, the DNA is TGTGCCAGCAGTGAAGTCCCCGACGTCTCCTACGAGCAGTACTTC.

This clone was counted a few times. Other DNA sequences of this sample code for an identical CDR3. This chain links TRBV18 with TRBJ2-4, with a weak D call TRBD1 (6 bases). The CDR3 spans 14 residues. V dropped 5 bases and J dropped 2 bases, with 10 bases sitting between them. The germline CDR1 and CDR2 sequences are KGHSH and LQKENI. For the CDR3, the DNA is TGTGCCAGCTCAGTACAGGGAACCAAAAACATTCAGTACTTC. Its protein product is CASSVQGTKNIQYF. Supplemented by reference TRBV18 and TRBJ2-4, the full variable domain reads NAGVMQNPRHLVRRRGQEARLRCSPMKGHSHVYWYRQLPEEGLKFMVYLQKENIIDESGMPKERFSAEFPKEGPSILRIQQVVRGDSAAYFCASSVQGTKNIQYFGAGTRLSVL.

The chain is built from TRBV6-1 and TRBJ2-7; D is unclear. Trimming removed 2 bases at V and 5 bases at J, with 4 bases between. The germline V gene encodes CDR1 MNHNS and CDR2 SASEGT. This CDR3 has 11 residues. CDR3 sequence (DNA): TGTGCCAGCAGTGAATATAACGAGCAGTACTTC. It yields the protein CASSEYNEQYF.

This chain connects TRBV18 to TRBJ1-1, with D perhaps matching TRBD1 (6 bases). Trimming took off 2 bases at V and 1 base at J, with 14 bases between the two ends. Per the germline V gene, CDR1 is KGHSH and CDR2 is LQKENI. The CDR3 consists of 16 residues. CDR3 coding DNA: TGTGCCAGCTCACCAACCAGGGGCGCAGGGAACACTGAAGCTTTCTTT. This sequence encodes CASSPTRGAGNTEAFF.

CDR3 sequence: CASSPAQGPTEAFF. The CDR3 DNA is TGCGCCAGCAGCCCGGCACAGGGGCCCACTGAAGCTTTCTTT. The chain is built from TRBV5-1 and TRBJ1-1; 7 nucleotides align to TRBD1. The CDR3 contains 14 residues. Germline V gene data show CDR1 as SGHRS and CDR2 as YFSETQ. The ends lost 4 bases at V and 4 bases at J; junction bases unmatched: 7.

V is TRBV2 and J is TRBJ1-3; D unclear. From germline, CDR1 is SNHLY and CDR2 FYNNEI. V dropped 3 bases and J dropped 0 bases, with 9 bases sitting between them. The CDR3 is 15 amino acids. CDR3 bases: TGTGCCAGCAGTGAGGCACTTTACTCTGGAAACACCATATATTTT. Amino acids: CASSEALYSGNTIYF. The variable domain in full, completed from reference TRBV2 and TRBJ1-3, reads EPEVTQTPSHQVTQMGQEVILRCVPISNHLYFYWYRQILGQKVEFLVSFYNNEISEKSEIFDDQFSVERPDGSNFTLKIRSTKLEDSAMYFCASSEALYSGNTIYFGEGSWLTVV.